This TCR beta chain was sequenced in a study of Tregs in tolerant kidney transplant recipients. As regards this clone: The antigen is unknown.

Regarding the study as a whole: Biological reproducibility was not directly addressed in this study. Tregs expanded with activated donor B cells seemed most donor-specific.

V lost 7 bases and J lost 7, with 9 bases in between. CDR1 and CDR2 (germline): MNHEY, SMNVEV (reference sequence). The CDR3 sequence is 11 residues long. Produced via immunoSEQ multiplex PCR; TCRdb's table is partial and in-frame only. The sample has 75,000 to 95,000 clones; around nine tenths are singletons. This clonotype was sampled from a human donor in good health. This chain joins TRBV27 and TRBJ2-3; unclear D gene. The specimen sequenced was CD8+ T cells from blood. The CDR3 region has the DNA TGTGCCAGCATAGGGCTGCATACGCAGTATTTT. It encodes CASIGLHTQYF.